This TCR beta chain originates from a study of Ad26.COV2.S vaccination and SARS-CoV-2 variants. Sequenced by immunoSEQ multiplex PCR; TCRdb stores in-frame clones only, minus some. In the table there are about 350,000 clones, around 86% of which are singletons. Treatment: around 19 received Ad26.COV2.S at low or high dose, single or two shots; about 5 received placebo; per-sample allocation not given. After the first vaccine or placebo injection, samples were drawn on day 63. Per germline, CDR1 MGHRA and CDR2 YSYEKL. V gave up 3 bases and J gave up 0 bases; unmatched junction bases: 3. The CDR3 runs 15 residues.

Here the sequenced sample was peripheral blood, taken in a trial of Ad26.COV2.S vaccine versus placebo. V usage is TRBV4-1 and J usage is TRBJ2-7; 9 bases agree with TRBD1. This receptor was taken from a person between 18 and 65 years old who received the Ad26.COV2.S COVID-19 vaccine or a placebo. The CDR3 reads CASSHRQGDSYEQYF. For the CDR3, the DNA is TGCGCCAGCAGCCACAGACAGGGGGACTCCTACGAGCAGTACTTC.